Below are 10 T cell receptor beta chains sequenced from a single sample in a study of blood T cell repertoires in COVID-19. The protocol was immunoSEQ multiplex PCR, while the TCRdb copy is restricted to in-frame clones and leaves out a portion. The data contain under 250,000 clones, around 86% of them seen just once; the ten biggest clones take up around 9.3%. What was sequenced was PBMCs or T cells enriched from blood (not recorded which). The receptors derive from a woman in her 50s with acute COVID-19.

This chain links TRBV6-5 with TRBJ2-7; D might be TRBD1 (5 bases). Looked up from germline, CDR1 is MNHEY and CDR2 is SVGAGI. Trimming took off 7 bases at V and 2 bases at J, with 12 bases between the two ends. The CDR3 has 13 amino acids. In DNA, the CDR3 is TGTGCCAGCAATAGGGGCCAAGCCTACGAGCAGTACTTC. Residues: CASNRGQAYEQYF.

The V and J genes are TRBV5-1 and TRBJ2-5, with TRBD2 matching 13 bases. J was trimmed by 5 bases and V by 5 bases; bases with no gene match: 6. The CDR3 covers 15 residues. Germline V gene lookup returns CDR1 SGHRS and CDR2 YFSETQ. In DNA form, the CDR3 reads TGCGCCAGCAGAGAGTCGACTAGCGGGGGGGAGACCCAGTACTTC. Amino acids: CASRESTSGGETQYF.

The chain links TRBV6-2 or TRBV6-3 to TRBJ1-5, with TRBD1 as a possible D gene (6 bases). The CDR3 is 14 residues long. Trimming removed 5 bases at V and 6 bases at J, with 14 bases between. CDR1 MNHEY and CDR2 SVGEGT come from the germline V gene. CDR3 in DNA: TGTGCCAGCAGTCAATGGGGGGGCTCTCAGCCCCAGCATTTT. This codes for CASSQWGGSQPQHF.

The chain is built from TRBV4-2 and TRBJ2-3; D might be TRBD2 (8 bases). Germline V gene lookup returns CDR1 LGHNA and CDR2 YNFKEQ. The V gene lost 4 bases and the J gene lost 0 bases, with 17 bases spanning the gap. The CDR3 loop spans 17 amino acids. CDR3 bases: TGTGCCAGCAGCCCCGAGGGGGCGGGAGGAAGCACAGATACGCAGTATTTT. Amino acids: CASSPEGAGGSTDTQYF.

The rearrangement joins TRBV28 to TRBJ2-7; 7 bases fit TRBD1. The V and J ends lost 6 bases and 0 bases, in that order; junction bases with no gene match: 5. This CDR3 is 14 amino acids long. Germline CDR1 is MDHEN and CDR2 is SYDVKM. The CDR3 nucleotides are TGTGCCAGCAGGCCAACAGGGGTCTCCTACGAGCAGTACTTC. Translating it yields CASRPTGVSYEQYF.

The CDR3 is CASTLGQGMYQETQYF. The CDR3 DNA follows: TGTGCCAGTACTCTGGGCCAGGGGATGTACCAAGAGACCCAGTACTTC. The chain couples TRBV19 to TRBJ2-5; D is perhaps TRBD1 (6 bases). Germline CDR1 and CDR2: LNHDA and SQIVND (reference sequence). The CDR3 has 16 amino acids. The germline V and J ends were trimmed by 7 bases and 0 bases, with 18 bases remaining between them.

The rearrangement joins TRBV11-2 to TRBJ2-7, with 9 bases identical to TRBD1. The germline CDR1 and CDR2 sequences are SGHAT and FQNNGV. V was clipped by 5 bases and J by 4 bases; unmatched bases: 9. The CDR3 is 15 amino acids. CDR3 DNA: TGTGCCAGCAGCCCCTCCGGACAGGGGAGGTACGAGCAGTACTTC. Protein product: CASSPSGQGRYEQYF. The full variable domain, with the rest looked up from reference TRBV11-2 and TRBJ2-7, is EAGVAQSPRYKIIEKRQSVAFWCNPISGHATLYWYQQILGQGPKLLIQFQNNGVVDDSQLPKDRFSAERLKGVDSTLKIQPAKLEDSAVYLCASSPSGQGRYEQYFGPGTRLTVT.

J is TRBJ2-7 and V is TRBV27, with TRBD1 as a possible D gene (7 bases). V dropped 3 bases and J dropped 5 bases, with 14 bases sitting between them. Germline CDR1 reads MNHEY; CDR2 reads SMNVEV (reference sequence). The CDR3 has 14 residues. The CDR3 is CASSFQGGIDEQYF. The CDR3 DNA reads as TGTGCCAGCAGTTTTCAGGGGGGTATTGACGAGCAGTACTTC.

This clone was counted between two and nine times. The V call is TRBV7-3, the J call TRBJ2-5; TRBD2 agrees at 13 bases. The CDR3 has 15 residues. Trimming removed 3 bases from V and 5 bases from J; junction bases left unmatched: 3. The germline CDR1 and CDR2 sequences are SGHTA and FQGTGA. Written as DNA, the CDR3 is TGTGCCAGCAGCTTTGGACTAGCGGGAGTTGAGACCCAGTACTTC. It yields the protein CASSFGLAGVETQYF.

The gene calls are TRBV11-3 and TRBJ1-1; D unresolved. V shed 5 bases and J shed 4 bases, with 17 bases lying between them. The V gene's germline CDR1 is SGHNT and CDR2 YENEEA. This CDR3 contains 15 residues. For the CDR3, the DNA is TGTGCCAGCAGCCCACGAGTGGTGAGTGGCACTGAAGCTTTCTTT. Its translation is CASSPRVVSGTEAFF.